Included here is one T cell receptor (beta chain) sequence, with context. The PCR was carried out with 60 Vbeta primers and 13 Jbeta primers. The repertoire was sequenced with immunoSEQ multiplex PCR; TCRdb's copy has only in-frame clones and lacks some. The profile shows 200,000 to 250,000 clones, more than 85% of them singletons. This record comes from a study of cytomegalovirus exposure and HLA in healthy donors. Across the study: Around four fifths of roughly 400 genotyped donors fell in the Caucasian-associated ancestry cluster.

Germline CDR1 reads MGHRA; CDR2 reads YSYEKL. CDR3 length: 15 residues. The junction had 1 base not matched to a gene; V was cut back by 3 bases and J by 4 bases. The sample taken for sequencing was PBMCs. The rearrangement joins TRBV4-1 to TRBJ2-2; TRBD1 aligns across 11 bases. The TCR originated in a woman between 18 and 30 years old in good health and CMV-seronegative. CDR3 sequence (DNA): TGCGCCAGCAGCCACGGACAGGGGGCCACCGGGGAGCTGTTTTTT. Translated: CASSHGQGATGELFF.